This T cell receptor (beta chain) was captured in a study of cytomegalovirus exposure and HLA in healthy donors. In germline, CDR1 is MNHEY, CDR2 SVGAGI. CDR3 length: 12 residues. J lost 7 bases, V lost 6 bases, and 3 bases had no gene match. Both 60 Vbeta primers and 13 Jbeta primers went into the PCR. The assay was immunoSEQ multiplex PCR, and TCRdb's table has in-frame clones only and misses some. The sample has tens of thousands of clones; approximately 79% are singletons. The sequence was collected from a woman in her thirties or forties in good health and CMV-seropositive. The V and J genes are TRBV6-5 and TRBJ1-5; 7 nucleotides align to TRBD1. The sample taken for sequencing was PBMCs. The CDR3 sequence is CASSHRGQPQHF. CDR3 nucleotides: TGTGCCAGCAGCCACAGGGGCCAGCCCCAGCATTTT.